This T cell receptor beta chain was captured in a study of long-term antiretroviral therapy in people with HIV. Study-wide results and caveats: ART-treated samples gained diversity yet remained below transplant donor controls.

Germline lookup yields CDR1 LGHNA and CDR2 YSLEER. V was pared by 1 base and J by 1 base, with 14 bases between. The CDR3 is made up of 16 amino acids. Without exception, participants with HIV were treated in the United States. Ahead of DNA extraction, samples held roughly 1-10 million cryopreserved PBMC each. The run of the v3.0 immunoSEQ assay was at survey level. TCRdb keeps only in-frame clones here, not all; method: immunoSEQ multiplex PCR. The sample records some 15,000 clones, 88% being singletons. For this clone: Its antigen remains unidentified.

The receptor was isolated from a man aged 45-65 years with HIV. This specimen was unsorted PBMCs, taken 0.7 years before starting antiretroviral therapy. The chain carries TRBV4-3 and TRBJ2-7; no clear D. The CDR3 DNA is TGCGCCAGCAGCCAAGGTGGCGCAGGTAGATCCTACGAGCAGTACTTC. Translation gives CASSQGGAGRSYEQYF.